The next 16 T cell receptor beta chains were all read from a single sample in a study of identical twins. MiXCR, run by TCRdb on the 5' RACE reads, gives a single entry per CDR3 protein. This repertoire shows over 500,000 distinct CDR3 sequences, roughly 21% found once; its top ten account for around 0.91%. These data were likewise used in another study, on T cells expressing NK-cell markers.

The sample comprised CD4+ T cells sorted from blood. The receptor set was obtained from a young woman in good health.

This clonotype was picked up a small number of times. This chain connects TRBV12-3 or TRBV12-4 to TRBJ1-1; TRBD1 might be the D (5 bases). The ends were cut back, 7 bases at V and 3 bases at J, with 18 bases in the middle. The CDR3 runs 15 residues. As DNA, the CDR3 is TGTGCCAGCACCACCGCCTCGGGGGTGGACACTGAAGCTTTCTTT. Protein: CASTTASGVDTEAFF.

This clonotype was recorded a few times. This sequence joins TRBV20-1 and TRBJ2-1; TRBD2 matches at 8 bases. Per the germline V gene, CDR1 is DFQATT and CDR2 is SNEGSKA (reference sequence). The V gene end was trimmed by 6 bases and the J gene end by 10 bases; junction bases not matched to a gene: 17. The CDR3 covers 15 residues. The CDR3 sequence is CSALLGLGLFSEQFF. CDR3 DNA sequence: TGCAGTGCCCTACTGGGACTAGGATTATTCTCGGAGCAGTTCTTC.

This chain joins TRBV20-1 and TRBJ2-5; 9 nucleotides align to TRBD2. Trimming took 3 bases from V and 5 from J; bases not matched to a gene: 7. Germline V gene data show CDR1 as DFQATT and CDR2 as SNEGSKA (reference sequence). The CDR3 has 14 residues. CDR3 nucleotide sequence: TGCAGTGCTAGGGCGGGGGGGCGGTCTGAGACCCAGTACTTC. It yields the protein CSARAGGRSETQYF.

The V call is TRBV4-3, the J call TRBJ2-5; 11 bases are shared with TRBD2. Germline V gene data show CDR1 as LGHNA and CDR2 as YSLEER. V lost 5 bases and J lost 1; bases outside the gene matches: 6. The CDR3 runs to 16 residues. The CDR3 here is CASSKTSGRSQETQYF. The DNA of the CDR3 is TGCGCCAGCAGCAAAACTAGCGGGAGAAGCCAAGAGACCCAGTACTTC.

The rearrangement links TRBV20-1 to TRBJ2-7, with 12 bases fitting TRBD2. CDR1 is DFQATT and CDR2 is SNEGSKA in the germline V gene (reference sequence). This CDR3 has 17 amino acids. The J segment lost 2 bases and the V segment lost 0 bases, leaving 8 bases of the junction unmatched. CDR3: CSARDALAGGDPYEQYF. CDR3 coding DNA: TGCAGTGCTAGAGATGCGCTAGCGGGGGGGGACCCCTACGAGCAGTACTTC.

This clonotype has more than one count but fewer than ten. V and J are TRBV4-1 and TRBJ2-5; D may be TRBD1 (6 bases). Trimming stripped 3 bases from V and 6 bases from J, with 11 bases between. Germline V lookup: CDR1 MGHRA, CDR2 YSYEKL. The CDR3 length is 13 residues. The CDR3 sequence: CASSQPGVQTQYF. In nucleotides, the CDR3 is TGCGCCAGCAGCCAGCCAGGGGTCCAGACCCAGTACTTC.

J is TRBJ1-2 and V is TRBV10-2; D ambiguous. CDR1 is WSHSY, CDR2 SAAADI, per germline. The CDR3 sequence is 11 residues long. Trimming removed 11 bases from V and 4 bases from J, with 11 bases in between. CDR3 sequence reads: CAAGGSYGYTF. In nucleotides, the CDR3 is TGCGCCGCCGGCGGTAGCTATGGCTACACCTTC.

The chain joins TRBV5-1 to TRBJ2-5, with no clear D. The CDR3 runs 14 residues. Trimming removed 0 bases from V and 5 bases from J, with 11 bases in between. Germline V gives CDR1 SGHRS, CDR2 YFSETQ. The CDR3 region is CASSLVGEGETQYF. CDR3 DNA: TGCGCCAGCAGCTTGGTCGGCGAAGGGGAGACCCAGTACTTC.

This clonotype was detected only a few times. The CDR3 DNA reads as TGTGCCAGCAGTGGACAGTCGAACACTGAAGCTTTCTTT. Its protein is CASSGQSNTEAFF. The chain recombines TRBV2 with TRBJ1-1, with D tentatively TRBD1 (5 bases). Germline CDR1 and CDR2: SNHLY and FYNNEI. The CDR3 covers 13 residues. Trimming left V 4 bases short and J 1 base short, with 7 bases between.

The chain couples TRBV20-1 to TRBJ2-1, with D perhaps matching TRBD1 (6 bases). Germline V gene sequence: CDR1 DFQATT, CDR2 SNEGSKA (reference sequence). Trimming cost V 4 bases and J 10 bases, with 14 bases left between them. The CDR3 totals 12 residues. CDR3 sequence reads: CSAKQGAREQFF. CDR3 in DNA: TGCAGTGCTAAACAGGGAGCACGAGAGCAGTTCTTC.

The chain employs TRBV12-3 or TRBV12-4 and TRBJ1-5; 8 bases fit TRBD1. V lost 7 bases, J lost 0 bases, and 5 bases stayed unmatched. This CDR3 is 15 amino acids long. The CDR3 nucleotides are TGTGCCAGCACCATGGGACAGGTTAGCAATCAGCCCCAGCATTTT. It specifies CASTMGQVSNQPQHF.

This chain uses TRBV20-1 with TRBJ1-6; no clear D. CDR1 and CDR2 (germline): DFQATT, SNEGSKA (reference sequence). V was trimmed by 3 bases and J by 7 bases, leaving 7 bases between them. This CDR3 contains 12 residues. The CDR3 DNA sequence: TGCAGTGCTAGTGGCCGAAATTCACCCCTCCACTTT. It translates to CSASGRNSPLHF.

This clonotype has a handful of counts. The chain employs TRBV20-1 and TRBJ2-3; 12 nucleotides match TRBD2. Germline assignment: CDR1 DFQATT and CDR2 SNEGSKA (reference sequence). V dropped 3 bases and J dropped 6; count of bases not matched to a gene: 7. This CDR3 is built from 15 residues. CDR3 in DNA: TGCAGTGCTAGTGCTAGCGGGAGGGGTGCTGATACGCAGTATTTT. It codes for CSASASGRGADTQYF.

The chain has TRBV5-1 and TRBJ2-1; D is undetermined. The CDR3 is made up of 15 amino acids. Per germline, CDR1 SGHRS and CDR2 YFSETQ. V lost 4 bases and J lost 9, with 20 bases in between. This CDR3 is CASSPLTVLGGEQFF. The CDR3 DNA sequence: TGCGCCAGCAGCCCGCTCACGGTACTTGGCGGTGAGCAGTTCTTC.

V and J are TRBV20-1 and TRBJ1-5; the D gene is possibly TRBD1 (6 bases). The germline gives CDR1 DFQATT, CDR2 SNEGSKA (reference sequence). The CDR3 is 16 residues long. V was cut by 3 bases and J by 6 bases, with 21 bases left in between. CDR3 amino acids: CSASEGQGLVSQPQHF. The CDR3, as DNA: TGCAGTGCTAGTGAAGGGCAGGGGTTAGTGAGTCAGCCCCAGCATTTT.

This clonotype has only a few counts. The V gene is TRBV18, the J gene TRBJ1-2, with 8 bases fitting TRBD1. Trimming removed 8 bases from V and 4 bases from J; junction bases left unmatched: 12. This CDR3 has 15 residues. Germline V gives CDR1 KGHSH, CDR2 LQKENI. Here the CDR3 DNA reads TGTGCCAGCGCTCCCACCCCCGGGACAGGCTATGGCTACACCTTC. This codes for CASAPTPGTGYGYTF.